This paragraph covers one T cell receptor beta chain sequence. This CDR3 has 15 residues. Germline lookup yields CDR1 SEHNR and CDR2 FQNEAQ (reference sequence). The ends lost 5 bases at V and 8 bases at J; junction bases unmatched: 8. The sample comes from a study of brain metastases from non-small cell lung cancer. The protocol was immunoSEQ multiplex PCR, while the TCRdb copy is restricted to in-frame clones and leaves out a portion. This repertoire shows several thousand clones, approximately 82% found once; its top ten account for around 7.7%. This sequence joins TRBV7-9 and TRBJ2-1; TRBD2 agrees at 11 bases. This TCR derives from a donor aged 40 or over with non-small cell lung cancer. The specimen sequenced was primary lung tumor tissue. Written as DNA, the CDR3 is TGTGCCAGCAGCGCTCCTAGCGGGGGGCACTATGAGCAGTTCTTC. It is translated as CASSAPSGGHYEQFF.